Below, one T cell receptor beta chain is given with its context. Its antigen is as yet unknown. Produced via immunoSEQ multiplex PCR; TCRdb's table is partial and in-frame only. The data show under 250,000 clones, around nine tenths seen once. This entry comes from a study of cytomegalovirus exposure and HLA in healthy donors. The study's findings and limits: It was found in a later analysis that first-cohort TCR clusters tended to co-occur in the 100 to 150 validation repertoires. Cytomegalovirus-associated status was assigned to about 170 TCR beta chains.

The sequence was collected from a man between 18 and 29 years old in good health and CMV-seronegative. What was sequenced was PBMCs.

The CDR3 sequence is CASRMTGPPYEQYF. CDR3 coding DNA: TGCGCCAGCAGAATGACAGGGCCCCCCTACGAGCAGTACTTC. The chain uses TRBV5-1 and TRBJ2-7; TRBD1 matches 7 bases. This CDR3 is 14 amino acids long. The V and J ends lost 5 bases and 2 bases, in that order; junction bases with no gene match: 7. CDR1 and CDR2 from the germline V gene are SGHRS and YFSETQ.